A single sample gave rise to the 4 T cell receptor beta chains below, sequenced in a study of T cells in tuberculosis. Clones were read by immunoSEQ multiplex PCR, and TCRdb kept only the in-frame ones, dropping some. The data contain 30,000 to 40,000 clones, 97% of them singletons. The sequenced sample was PBMCs. The receptors originated from a donor aged 10-30 years with latent tuberculosis or without tuberculosis infection.

V gene TRBV4-1 combines with J gene TRBJ1-1; TRBD1 agrees at 7 bases. J gave up 8 bases and V 4 bases, and 19 bases lay outside the gene matches. Per germline, CDR1 MGHRA and CDR2 YSYEKL. There are 17 residues in the CDR3. The DNA of the CDR3 is TGCGCCAGCAGCCCAACCGCTGGGACAGCAATGGACCCGGAAGCTTTCTTT. Amino acid sequence: CASSPTAGTAMDPEAFF.

The chain uses TRBV2 and TRBJ1-3; unclear D gene. Germline-derived CDR1 and CDR2 are SNHLY and FYNNEI. Deletions cut 5 bases from V and 1 base from J, with 6 bases between. The CDR3 is 13 amino acids. CDR3 DNA: TGTGCCAGCAGTTCAGAATCTGGAAACACCATATATTTT. Residues: CASSSESGNTIYF.

The genes are TRBV28 and TRBJ1-5; D may be TRBD1 (5 bases). Germline CDR1 reads MDHEN; CDR2 reads SYDVKM. The CDR3 consists of 12 residues. V lost 10 bases and J 6 bases, leaving 13 bases between the germline ends. For the CDR3, the DNA is TGTGCCACCCTCAGGGTGCCTCAGCCCCAGCATTTT. Protein: CATLRVPQPQHF.

The rearrangement links TRBV18 to TRBJ2-5; D is ambiguous. The V gene lost 3 bases and the J gene lost 2 bases, with 10 bases spanning the gap. CDR1 is KGHSH and CDR2 is LQKENI in the germline V gene. The CDR3 is 14 residues long. The CDR3 spells CASSPMPTQETQYF. The CDR3 DNA sequence: TGTGCCAGCTCACCTATGCCTACTCAAGAGACCCAGTACTTC.